This T cell receptor beta chain was profiled in a study of blood T cell repertoires in COVID-19. The CDR3 is 12 residues long. Trimming shortened V by 6 bases and J by 7 bases, and 12 bases separated the two germline ends. CDR1 and CDR2 (germline): LGHDT, YNNKEL (reference sequence). TCRdb's copy holds only in-frame clones and misses some; the assay was immunoSEQ multiplex PCR. This table has 250,000 to 300,000 clones, about nine tenths appearing once. The chain has TRBV3-1 (or the pseudogene TRBV3-2) and TRBJ1-1; no firm D call. Sequencing was done on a sample of peripheral blood. This receptor was obtained from a woman in her 30s with COVID-19, enrolled during active disease. The CDR3 bases are TGTGCCAGCAGTTCGCGGGCTGGTGAAGCTTTCTTT. Encoded protein: CASSSRAGEAFF.